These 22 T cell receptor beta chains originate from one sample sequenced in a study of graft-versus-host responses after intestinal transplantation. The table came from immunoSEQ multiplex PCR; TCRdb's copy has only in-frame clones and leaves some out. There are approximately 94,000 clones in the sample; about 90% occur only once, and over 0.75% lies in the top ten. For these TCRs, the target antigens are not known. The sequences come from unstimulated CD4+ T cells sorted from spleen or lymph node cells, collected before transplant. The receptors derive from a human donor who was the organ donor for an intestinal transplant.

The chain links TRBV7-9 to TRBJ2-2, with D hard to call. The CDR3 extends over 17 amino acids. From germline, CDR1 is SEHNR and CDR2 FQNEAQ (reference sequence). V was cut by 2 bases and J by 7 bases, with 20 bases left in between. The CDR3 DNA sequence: TGTGCCAGCAGCTTAACCGTGACTGCCGAATGGGGCGGGGAGCTGTTTTTT. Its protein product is CASSLTVTAEWGGELFF.

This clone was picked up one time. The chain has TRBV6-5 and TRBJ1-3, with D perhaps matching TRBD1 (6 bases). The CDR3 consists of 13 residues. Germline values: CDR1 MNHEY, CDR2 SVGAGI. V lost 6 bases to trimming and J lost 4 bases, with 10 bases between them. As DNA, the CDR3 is TGTGCCAGCAGGCCTACAGGGGGAAACACCATATATTTT. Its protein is CASRPTGGNTIYF.

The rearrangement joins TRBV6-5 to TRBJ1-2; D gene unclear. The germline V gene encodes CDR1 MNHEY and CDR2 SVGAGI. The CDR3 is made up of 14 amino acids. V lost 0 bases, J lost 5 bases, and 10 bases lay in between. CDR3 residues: CASSYSSAAYGYTF. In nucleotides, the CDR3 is TGTGCCAGCAGTTACTCCTCTGCGGCATATGGCTACACCTTC.

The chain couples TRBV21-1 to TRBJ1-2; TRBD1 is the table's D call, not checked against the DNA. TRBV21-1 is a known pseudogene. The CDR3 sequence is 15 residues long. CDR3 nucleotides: TGTGCCAGCAGCAAGAACCGACAGGGTATAGGTGGCTACACCTTC. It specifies CASSKNRQGIGGYTF.

CDR3 nucleotide sequence: TGTGCCAGCAGCAAGGATGGCTACACCTTC. It yields the protein CASSKDGYTF. The chain couples TRBV7-9 to TRBJ1-2; D not certain. The CDR3 totals 10 residues. V was clipped by 5 bases and J by 6 bases, with 4 bases between them. From germline, CDR1 is SEHNR and CDR2 FQNEAQ (reference sequence).

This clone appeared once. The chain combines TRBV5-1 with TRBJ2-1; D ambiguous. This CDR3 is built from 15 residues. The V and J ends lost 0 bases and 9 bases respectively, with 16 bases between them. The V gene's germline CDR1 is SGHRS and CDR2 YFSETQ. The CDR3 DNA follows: TGCGCCAGCAGCTTGGAGCTGGGTCTGGGCGGTGAGCAGTTCTTC. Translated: CASSLELGLGGEQFF.

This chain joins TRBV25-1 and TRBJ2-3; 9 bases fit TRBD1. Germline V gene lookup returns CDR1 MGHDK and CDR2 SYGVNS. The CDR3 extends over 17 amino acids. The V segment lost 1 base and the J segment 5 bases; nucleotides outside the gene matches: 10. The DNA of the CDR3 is TGTGCCAGCAGTGAATCGATCAGGACAGGGGCGAAAGATACGCAGTATTTT. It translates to CASSESIRTGAKDTQYF. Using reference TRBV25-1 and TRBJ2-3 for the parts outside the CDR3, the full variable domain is EADIYQTPRYLVIGTGKKITLECSQTMGHDKMYWYQQDPGMELHLIHYSYGVNSTEKGDLSSESTVSRIRTEHFPLTLESARPSHTSQYLCASSESIRTGAKDTQYFGPGTRLTVL.

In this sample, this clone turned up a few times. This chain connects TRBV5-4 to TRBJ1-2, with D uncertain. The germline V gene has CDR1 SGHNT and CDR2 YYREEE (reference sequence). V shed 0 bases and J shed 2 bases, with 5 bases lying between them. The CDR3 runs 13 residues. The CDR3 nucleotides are TGTGCCAGCAGCTTGGACGGAAACTATGGCTACACCTTC. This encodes CASSLDGNYGYTF.

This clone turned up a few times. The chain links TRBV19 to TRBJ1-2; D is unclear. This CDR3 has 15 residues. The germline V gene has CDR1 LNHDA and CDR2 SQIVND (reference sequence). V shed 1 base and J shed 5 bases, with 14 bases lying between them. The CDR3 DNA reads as TGTGCCAGTAGTATAGTAGGGCAGGAGCTTTATGGCTACACCTTC. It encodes CASSIVGQELYGYTF.

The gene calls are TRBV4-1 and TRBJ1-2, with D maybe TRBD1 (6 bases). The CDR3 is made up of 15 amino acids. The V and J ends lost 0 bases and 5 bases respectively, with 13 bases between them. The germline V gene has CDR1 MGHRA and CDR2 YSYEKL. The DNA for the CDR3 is TGCGCCAGCAGCCAAGATTTGGTCGGGACATATGGCTACACCTTC. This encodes CASSQDLVGTYGYTF.

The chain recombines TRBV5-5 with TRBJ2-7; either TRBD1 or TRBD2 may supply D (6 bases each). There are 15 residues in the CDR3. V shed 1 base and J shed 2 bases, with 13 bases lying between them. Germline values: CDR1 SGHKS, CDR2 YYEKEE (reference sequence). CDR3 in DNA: TGTGCCAGCAGCTTGACCGGGGGCGGCCCCTACGAGCAGTACTTC. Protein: CASSLTGGGPYEQYF.

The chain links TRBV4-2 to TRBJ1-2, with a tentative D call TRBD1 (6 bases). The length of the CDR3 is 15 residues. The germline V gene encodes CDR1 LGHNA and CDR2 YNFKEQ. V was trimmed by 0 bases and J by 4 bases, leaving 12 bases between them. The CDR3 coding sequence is TGTGCCAGCAGCCAAGATCTAACAGGGATCTATGGCTACACCTTC. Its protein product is CASSQDLTGIYGYTF.

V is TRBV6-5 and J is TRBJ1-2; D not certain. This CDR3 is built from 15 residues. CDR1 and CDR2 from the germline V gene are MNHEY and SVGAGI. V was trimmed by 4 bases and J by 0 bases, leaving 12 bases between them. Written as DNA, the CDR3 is TGTGCCAGCAGTTCCTCAAGGGCAGCTAACTATGGCTACACCTTC. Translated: CASSSSRAANYGYTF.

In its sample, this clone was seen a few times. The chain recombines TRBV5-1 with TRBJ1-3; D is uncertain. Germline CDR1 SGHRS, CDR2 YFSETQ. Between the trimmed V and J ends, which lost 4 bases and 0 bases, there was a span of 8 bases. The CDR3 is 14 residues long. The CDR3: CASSVDNSGNTIYF. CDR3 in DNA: TGCGCCAGCAGCGTAGACAACTCTGGAAACACCATATATTTT.

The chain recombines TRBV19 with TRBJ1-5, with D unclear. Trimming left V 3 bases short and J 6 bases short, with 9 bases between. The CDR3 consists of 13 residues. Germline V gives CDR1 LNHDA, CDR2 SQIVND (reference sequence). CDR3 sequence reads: CASSINLLQPQHF. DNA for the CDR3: TGTGCCAGTAGTATTAACCTCCTTCAGCCCCAGCATTTT.

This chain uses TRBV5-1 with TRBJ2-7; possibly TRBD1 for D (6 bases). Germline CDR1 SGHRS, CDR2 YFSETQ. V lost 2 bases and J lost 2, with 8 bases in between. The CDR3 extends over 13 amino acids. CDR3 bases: TGCGCCAGCAGCTTACAGGGAACCTACGAGCAGTACTTC. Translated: CASSLQGTYEQYF.

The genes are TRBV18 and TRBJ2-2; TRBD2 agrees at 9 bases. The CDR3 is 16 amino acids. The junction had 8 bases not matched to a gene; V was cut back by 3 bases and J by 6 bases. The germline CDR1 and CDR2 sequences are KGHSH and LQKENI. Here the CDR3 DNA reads TGTGCCAGCTCACCGGTACCGGGACTAGCAGCCGGGGAGCTGTTTTTT. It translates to CASSPVPGLAAGELFF.

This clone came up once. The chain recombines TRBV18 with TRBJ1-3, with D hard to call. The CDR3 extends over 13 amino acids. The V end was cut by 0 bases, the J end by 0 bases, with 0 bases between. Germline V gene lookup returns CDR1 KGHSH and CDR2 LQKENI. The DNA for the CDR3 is TGTGCCAGCTCACCACCCTCTGGAAACACCATATATTTT. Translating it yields CASSPPSGNTIYF.

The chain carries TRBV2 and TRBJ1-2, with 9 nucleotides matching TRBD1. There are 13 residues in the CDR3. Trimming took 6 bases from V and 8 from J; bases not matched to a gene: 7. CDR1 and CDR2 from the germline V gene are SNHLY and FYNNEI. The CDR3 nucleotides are TGTGCCAGCAGGTTACAGGGGGCCGGGGGCTACACCTTC. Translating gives CASRLQGAGGYTF.

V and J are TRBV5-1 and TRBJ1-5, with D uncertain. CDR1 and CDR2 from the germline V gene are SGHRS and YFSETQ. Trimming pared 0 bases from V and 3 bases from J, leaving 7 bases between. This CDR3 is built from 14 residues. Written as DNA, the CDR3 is TGCGCCAGCAGCTTGGAAGGGATCAATCAGCCCCAGCATTTT. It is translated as CASSLEGINQPQHF.

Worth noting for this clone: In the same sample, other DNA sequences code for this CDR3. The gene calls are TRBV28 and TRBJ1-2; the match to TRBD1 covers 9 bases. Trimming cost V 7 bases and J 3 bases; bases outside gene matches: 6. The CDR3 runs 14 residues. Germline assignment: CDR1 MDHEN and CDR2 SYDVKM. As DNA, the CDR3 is TGTGCCAGCATGGTACAGGGGGCAGACTATGGCTACACCTTC. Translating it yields CASMVQGADYGYTF.

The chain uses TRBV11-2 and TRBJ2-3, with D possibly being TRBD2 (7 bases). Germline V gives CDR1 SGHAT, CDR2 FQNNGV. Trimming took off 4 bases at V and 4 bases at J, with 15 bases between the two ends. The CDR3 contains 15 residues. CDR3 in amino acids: CASSSLRGAADTQYF. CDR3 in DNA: TGTGCCAGCAGCTCCCTTCGGGGGGCCGCAGATACGCAGTATTTT.